This T cell receptor beta chain was recorded in a study of OX40 agonist ivuxolimab in advanced cancers. The overall study: Checkpoint inhibitors had been given previously to roughly 40% of patients.

The CDR3 has 13 amino acids. V lost 0 bases, J lost 6 bases, and 11 bases lay in between. In germline, CDR1 is GTSNPN, CDR2 SVGIG (reference sequence). Only in-frame clones appear in the TCRdb table, and some are missing; sequencing was by immunoSEQ multiplex PCR. The data hold 90,000 or so clones, with more than 75% observed a single time. The source material was CD4+ or CD8+ T cells sorted from blood, sampled in a trial of the OX40 agonist ivuxolimab. The V gene is TRBV30, the J gene TRBJ1-2, with a possible D match to TRBD1 (5 bases). The clonotype was recovered from an adult with an advanced solid tumor such as melanoma, head and neck, liver or kidney cancer. CDR3 region: CAWSVGQGDGYTF. CDR3 in DNA: TGTGCCTGGAGTGTAGGGCAGGGCGATGGCTACACCTTC.